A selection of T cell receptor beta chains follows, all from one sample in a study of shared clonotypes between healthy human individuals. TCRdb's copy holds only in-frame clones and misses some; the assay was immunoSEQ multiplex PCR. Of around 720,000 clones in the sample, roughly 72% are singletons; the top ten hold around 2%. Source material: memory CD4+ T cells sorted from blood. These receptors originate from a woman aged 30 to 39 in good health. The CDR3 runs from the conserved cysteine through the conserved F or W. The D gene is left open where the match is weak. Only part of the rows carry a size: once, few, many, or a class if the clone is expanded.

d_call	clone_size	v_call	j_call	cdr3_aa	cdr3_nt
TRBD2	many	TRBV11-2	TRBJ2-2	CASSASIASGRAWTGELFF	TGTGCCAGCAGCGCATCCATCGCTAGCGGGAGGGCGTGGACCGGGGAGCTGTTTTTT
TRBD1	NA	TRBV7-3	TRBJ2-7	CASSSILTGGTYEQYF	TGTGCCAGCAGCTCAATCCTGACAGGGGGTACCTACGAGCAGTACTTC
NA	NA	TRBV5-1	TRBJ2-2	CASSSPIRNEEGRPNTGELFF	TGCGCCAGCAGCTCCCCGATTCGCAACGAAGAGGGCAGGCCGAACACCGGGGAGCTGTTTTTT
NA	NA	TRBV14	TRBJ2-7	CASSREGGPHEQYF	TGTGCCAGCAGCCGAGAGGGGGGGCCCCACGAGCAGTACTTC
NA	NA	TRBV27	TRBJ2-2	CASSFKQLKGGELFF	TGTGCCAGCAGTTTCAAGCAGCTAAAGGGCGGGGAGCTGTTTTTT
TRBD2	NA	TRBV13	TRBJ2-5	CASSLTTGGAETQYF	TGTGCCAGCAGCTTAACTACGGGAGGGGCGGAGACCCAGTACTTC
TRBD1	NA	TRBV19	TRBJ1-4	CASSIRQGNEKLFF	TGTGCCAGTAGTATCCGACAGGGTAACGAAAAACTGTTTTTT
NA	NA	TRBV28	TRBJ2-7	CASSPGQWIFEQYF	TGTGCCAGCAGTCCCGGACAGTGGATTTTCGAGCAGTACTTC
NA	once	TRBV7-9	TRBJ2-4	CASRDSRLAKNIQYF	TGTGCCAGCAGAGACAGCCGACTAGCCAAAAACATTCAGTACTTC
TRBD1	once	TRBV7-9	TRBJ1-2	CASSLEGGGGYTF	TGTGCCAGCAGCTTAGAAGGGGGCGGAGGCTACACCTTC
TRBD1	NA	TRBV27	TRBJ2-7	CASSPTAGTGFSYEQYF	TGTGCCAGCAGTCCAACCGCCGGGACAGGGTTCTCCTACGAGCAGTACTTC
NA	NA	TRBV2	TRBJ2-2	CASELEGQTPTGELFF	TGTGCCAGCGAACTAGAGGGTCAAACCCCTACCGGGGAGCTGTTTTTT
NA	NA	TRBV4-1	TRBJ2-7	CASSQDSGGNPYEQYF	TGCGCCAGCAGCCAAGATTCAGGAGGGAATCCCTACGAGCAGTACTTC
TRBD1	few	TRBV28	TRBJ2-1	CASSLWTGLGQGPDEQFF	TGTGCCAGCAGTTTATGGACGGGTTTGGGACAGGGACCGGATGAGCAGTTCTTC